The 3 T cell receptor beta chains below were found in one sample sequenced in a study of blood T cell repertoires in COVID-19 (TCRdb year 2020). Library preparation used the immunoSEQ multiplex PCR assay. TCRdb's version of the immuneACCESS table is confined to in-frame rearrangements and falls short of the full clone set. An unresolved V gene accounts for under half of the shortfall where checked; the remainder is of unknown origin. For this sample the table gives around 230,000 clones, of which roughly 90% were detected only once. The ten largest clones represent more than 2.5% of the sample. The sequencing input was PBMCs or T cells enriched from blood (not recorded which). All receptors come from a woman aged 25 to 45 who had recovered from COVID-19.

The chain couples TRBV11-2 to TRBJ2-3; TRBD2 matches at 8 bases. Looked up from germline, CDR1 is SGHAT and CDR2 is FQNNGV. The V and J ends lost 5 bases and 2 bases, in that order; junction bases with no gene match: 6. This CDR3 is built from 15 residues. CDR3 amino acids: CASSALAGNTDTQYF. The CDR3 DNA is TGTGCCAGCAGCGCCTTAGCGGGGAACACAGATACGCAGTATTTT.

V usage is TRBV19 and J usage is TRBJ2-1; D gene ambiguous. The CDR3 covers 13 residues. Trimming pared 3 bases from V and 5 bases from J, leaving 8 bases between. Germline-derived CDR1 and CDR2 are LNHDA and SQIVND (reference sequence). CDR3 in amino acids: CASSINNNNEQFF. The CDR3 bases are TGTGCCAGTAGTATCAACAACAACAATGAGCAGTTCTTC.

The V gene is TRBV3-1 (or the pseudogene TRBV3-2), the J gene TRBJ1-6; D not resolved. This CDR3 contains 12 residues. V lost 2 bases, J lost 13 bases, and 9 bases lay in between. Germline V gives CDR1 LGHDT, CDR2 YNNKEL (reference sequence). CDR3 region: CASSQPPGPLHF. CDR3 bases: TGTGCCAGCAGCCAACCACCGGGTCCCCTCCACTTT.